These T cell receptor beta chains were read from a single sample in a study of T-cell memory formation after mild COVID-19. TCRdb reprocessed the 5' RACE reads via MiXCR and lists one record per CDR3 protein. Among fewer than 650,000 distinct CDR3 sequences, around 15% were seen once, and the ten largest hold roughly 8.2%. Sequencing was carried out using PBMCs or a T cell subset sorted from them (not recorded which). The receptors originated from an adult woman who had mild COVID-19 (a few samples of this study predate the infection). Cell type and time point are not known. Each CDR3 is given with its conserved first and last residue. D genes are given only for firm matches. Size is stated for part of the rows, as once, few or many counts, or as a class when the clone is expanded.

>TRBJ2-7|15|NA|TRBV30|many
CAWSVRTHSSYEQYF
TGTGCCTGGAGTGTGAGGACTCATAGCTCCTACGAGCAGTACTTC
>TRBJ2-7|17|NA|TRBV12-3/TRBV12-4|NA
CASSTTNRDWHGREQYF
TGTGCCAGCAGTACCACGAACCGGGACTGGCATGGTCGGGAGCAGTACTTC
>TRBJ2-5|16|TRBD2|TRBV5-1|few
CASSSGSGGGEETQYF
TGCGCCAGCAGCTCGGGGTCCGGGGGGGGCGAAGAGACCCAGTACTTC
>TRBJ1-2|14|NA|TRBV7-9|few
CASSLADRSYGYTF
TGTGCCAGCAGCTTAGCTGACAGGAGCTATGGCTACACCTTC
>TRBJ2-5|16|NA|TRBV5-4|NA
CASSRGGLGQQETQYF
TGTGCCAGCAGCCGGGGGGGCTTGGGACAGCAAGAGACCCAGTACTTC
>TRBJ2-3|17|TRBD1|TRBV20-1|NA
CSAPASRGQGTSDTQYF
TGCAGTGCTCCCGCCAGCAGAGGACAGGGCACCTCTGATACGCAGTATTTT
>TRBJ2-5|15|TRBD1|TRBV5-1|NA
CASSLGTGLVETQYF
TGCGCCAGCAGCTTGGGGACAGGGCTAGTAGAGACCCAGTACTTC
>TRBJ1-2|11|NA|TRBV2|NA
CASRMMGRATF
TGTGCCAGCAGAATGATGGGACGGGCGACCTTC
>TRBJ2-1|15|NA|TRBV5-6|few
CASSLGGTLGSEQFF
TGTGCCAGCAGCTTAGGGGGAACCCTTGGGAGTGAGCAGTTCTTC
>TRBJ2-4|12|NA|TRBV6-6|few
CASSPDGLTQYF
TGTGCCAGCAGTCCGGATGGGTTGACTCAGTACTTC
>TRBJ2-5|18|TRBD2|TRBV4-1|NA
CASSPGTSGGLFQETQYF
TGCGCCAGCAGCCCCGGGACTAGCGGGGGCCTGTTCCAAGAGACCCAGTACTTC
>TRBJ2-7|16|NA|TRBV6-2/TRBV6-3|NA
CASSYLIGRPSYEQYF
TGTGCCAGCAGTTACCTGATCGGACGACCTTCCTACGAGCAGTACTTC
>TRBJ2-1|12|NA|TRBV7-3|few
CASSFSMGEQFF
TGTGCCAGCAGCTTTTCGATGGGTGAGCAGTTCTTC
>TRBJ2-3|16|NA|TRBV7-9|NA
CASSPRGGYGTDTQYF
TGTGCCAGCAGCCCCCGAGGAGGGTATGGCACAGATACGCAGTATTTT
>TRBJ2-7|11|NA|TRBV12-3/TRBV12-4|many
CASSSTSEQYF
TGTGCCAGCAGTTCCACTAGCGAGCAGTACTTC
>TRBJ2-7|14|NA|TRBV7-9|NA
CASTSIESSYEQYF
TGTGCCAGCACCAGTATTGAGAGCTCCTACGAGCAGTACTTC
>TRBJ2-3|11|NA|TRBV20-1|few
CSASNTDTQYF
TGCAGTGCTAGTAACACAGATACGCAGTATTTT
>TRBJ2-5|14|NA|TRBV5-6|NA
CASSSGPFQETQYF
TGTGCCAGCAGCTCCGGACCCTTCCAAGAGACCCAGTACTTC
>TRBJ1-1|13|TRBD1|TRBV12-3/TRBV12-4|NA
CASSFGTGQEAFF
TGTGCCAGCAGTTTCGGGACAGGGCAAGAAGCTTTCTTT
>TRBJ2-7|15|TRBD1|TRBV5-1|NA
CASSQTGGTSYEQYF
TGCGCCAGCAGCCAGACAGGGGGGACCTCCTACGAGCAGTACTTC
>TRBJ2-3|13|TRBD2|TRBV6-2/TRBV6-3|few
CASSYGLVSTQYF
TGTGCCAGCAGTTACGGACTAGTCAGTACGCAGTATTTT
>TRBJ1-2|17|TRBD1|TRBV24-1|NA
CATSETNPGTGSYGYTF
TGTGCCACCAGTGAGACCAATCCCGGGACAGGTTCCTATGGCTACACCTTC
>TRBJ2-1|15|TRBD1|TRBV7-2|few
CASSTRQGQGSEQFF
TGTGCCAGCAGCACCCGACAGGGACAGGGGAGTGAGCAGTTCTTC
>TRBJ2-3|17|TRBD2|TRBV3-1|few
CASSLPVIAGAPDTQYF
TGTGCCAGCAGCCTTCCGGTAATAGCGGGAGCGCCAGATACGCAGTATTTT
>TRBJ1-5|15|TRBD1|TRBV4-2|few
CASSHYRQGGQPQHF
TGTGCCAGCAGCCATTATCGACAGGGTGGTCAGCCCCAGCATTTT
>TRBJ1-3|18|NA|TRBV7-8|few
CASSQIISTGPSGNTIYF
TGTGCCAGCAGCCAGATAATATCGACGGGACCCTCTGGAAACACCATATATTTT
>TRBJ1-5|14|NA|TRBV7-2|NA
CACFTGTSNQPQHF
TGTGCCTGCTTCACAGGCACAAGCAATCAGCCCCAGCATTTT
>TRBJ2-7|15|NA|TRBV12-3/TRBV12-4|NA
CASSLYGFNTDEQYF
TGTGCCAGCAGTTTATACGGCTTTAACACGGACGAGCAGTACTTC
>TRBJ2-5|18|NA|TRBV6-2/TRBV6-3|few
CASSYGNLARTSGETQYF
TGTGCCAGCAGTTACGGTAACCTAGCGCGGACGAGTGGAGAGACCCAGTACTTC
>TRBJ2-1|15|TRBD1|TRBV24-1|few
CATSAGTGETDEQFF
TGTGCCACCAGTGCTGGGACAGGGGAGACGGATGAGCAGTTCTTC
>TRBJ2-7|14|TRBD2|TRBV20-1|NA
CSAEGLTPFNEQYF
TGCAGTGCCGAGGGACTAACCCCTTTCAACGAGCAGTACTTC
>TRBJ2-3|15|NA|TRBV7-9|few
CASRPGWSSTDTQYF
TGTGCCAGCAGGCCCGGGTGGTCTAGCACAGATACGCAGTATTTT
>TRBJ2-3|15|NA|TRBV20-1|few
CSARGRLAGTDTQYF
TGCAGTGCTAGGGGGCGGCTAGCAGGCACAGATACGCAGTATTTT
>TRBJ1-1|14|NA|TRBV12-3/TRBV12-4|few
CASRPGRLNTEAFF
TGTGCCAGCAGGCCGGGACGGTTGAACACTGAAGCTTTCTTT
>TRBJ2-2|16|TRBD1|TRBV11-1|NA
CASSISPGTGDGELFF
TGTGCCAGCAGCATATCCCCCGGGACAGGGGATGGGGAGCTGTTTTTT
>TRBJ2-3|13|NA|TRBV7-9|NA
CASTFTYSDTQYF
TGTGCCAGCACCTTTACTTACTCAGATACGCAGTATTTT
>TRBJ1-3|15|NA|TRBV7-8|few
CASSPGLLSGNTIYF
TGTGCCAGCAGTCCCGGGTTGCTCTCTGGAAACACCATATATTTT
>TRBJ1-3|15|NA|TRBV14|few
CASSQDGRVGNTIYF
TGTGCCAGCAGCCAAGATGGCAGGGTTGGAAACACCATATATTTT
>TRBJ2-3|18|NA|TRBV24-1|NA
CAAPWEFVGRIGTDTQYF
TGTGCCGCCCCCTGGGAGTTTGTGGGGCGCATCGGCACAGATACGCAGTATTTT
>TRBJ2-1|14|NA|TRBV18|NA
CASSPQQGIDEQFF
TGTGCCAGCTCACCACAACAGGGAATCGATGAGCAGTTCTTC
>TRBJ2-7|13|TRBD2|TRBV5-5|few
CASSNRTSYEQYF
TGTGCCAGCAGCAACCGGACTAGCTACGAGCAGTACTTC
>TRBJ1-6|15|TRBD1|TRBV2|NA
CASRLGTGNSSPLHF
TGTGCCAGCAGACTCGGGACAGGGAATTCTTCACCCCTCCACTTT
>TRBJ2-2|16|NA|TRBV18|few
CASSPPMGASTGELFF
TGTGCCAGCTCACCACCGATGGGGGCCAGCACCGGGGAGCTGTTTTTT
>TRBJ2-1|12|NA|TRBV18|few
CASSPQGHEQFF
TGTGCCAGCTCACCACAGGGGCATGAGCAGTTCTTC
>TRBJ2-5|16|TRBD2|TRBV7-2|NA
CASSLVAGGGFETQYF
TGTGCCAGCAGCTTGGTGGCGGGAGGCGGTTTTGAGACCCAGTACTTC
>TRBJ2-7|14|TRBD1|TRBV12-3/TRBV12-4|NA
CASSFGTETYEQYF
TGTGCCAGCAGTTTTGGGACAGAGACGTACGAGCAGTACTTC
>TRBJ2-7|15|TRBD2|TRBV12-3/TRBV12-4|few
CASSRTGLAVNEQYF
TGTGCCAGCAGTAGGACGGGACTAGCTGTAAACGAGCAGTACTTC
>TRBJ2-2|15|TRBD2|TRBV7-3|few
CASRPTSGNTGELFF
TGTGCCAGCAGGCCGACTAGCGGTAACACCGGGGAGCTGTTTTTT
>TRBJ2-7|12|NA|TRBV7-9|few
CASRGRAGEQYF
TGTGCCAGCAGGGGACGGGCTGGTGAGCAGTACTTC
>TRBJ1-1|16|NA|TRBV10-3|few
CAISEYGGFGNTEAFF
TGTGCCATCAGTGAGTACGGGGGGTTTGGGAACACTGAAGCTTTCTTT
>TRBJ2-3|15|NA|TRBV9|NA
CASSVGAAGTDTQYF
TGTGCCAGCAGCGTGGGAGCGGCTGGCACAGATACGCAGTATTTT
>TRBJ2-3|15|NA|TRBV7-9|NA
CASTLGHRVTDTQYF
TGTGCCAGCACCCTAGGACACAGGGTCACAGATACGCAGTATTTT
>TRBJ2-5|13|NA|TRBV7-2|many
CASSQGLKETQYF
TGTGCCAGCAGCCAAGGGCTAAAAGAGACCCAGTACTTC
>TRBJ2-7|14|TRBD1|TRBV12-3/TRBV12-4|few
CASSLVGQTYEQYF
TGTGCCAGCAGTTTAGTGGGACAGACCTACGAGCAGTACTTC
>TRBJ2-7|19|NA|TRBV3-1|NA
CASSPGTRLELDGTYEQYF
TGTGCCAGCAGCCCAGGGACAAGGCTTGAATTAGACGGGACCTACGAGCAGTACTTC
>TRBJ1-1|15|NA|TRBV10-3|NA
CAISESGQGTTEAFF
TGTGCCATCAGTGAGTCCGGGCAGGGAACTACTGAAGCTTTCTTT
>TRBJ2-1|15|NA|TRBV9|few
CASSVEAGSGNEQFF
TGTGCCAGCAGCGTAGAGGCGGGGTCCGGCAATGAGCAGTTCTTC
>TRBJ2-1|20|TRBD2|TRBV5-1|NA
CASSQIPISGLAGTYNEQFF
TGCGCCAGCAGCCAGATCCCCATTTCGGGACTAGCGGGGACTTACAATGAGCAGTTCTTC
>TRBJ2-1|16|TRBD1|TRBV20-1|few
CSARSQGVRVYNEQFF
TGCAGTGCTAGGTCTCAGGGGGTGAGGGTATACAATGAGCAGTTCTTC